The entry below gives a single T cell receptor beta chain sequence along with its context. Its antigen is not yet known. No much larger clone exists at a distance of one base, and base qualities are not known. From cysteine to phenylalanine, the CDR3 is 16 amino acids long. Only the CDR3 DNA stays, 48 bases, in frame from base 1. Germline trimming amounts to 5 bases on V and 5 bases on J, with 8 as the count of junction bases outside the gene matches. The CDR1 and CDR2 encoded by the germline V gene are SNHLY and FYNNEI. This specimen's time point label, per the study, means: baseline before first vaccination. Vaccinee samples came from UK trials COV001 and COV002, including a single-blind randomized controlled phase 2/3 trial of AZD1222 (ChAdOx1 nCoV-19) in healthy adults. For TCRbeta chain sequencing, PBMC samples from trial participants were taken at day 0 and at day 28 after the second dose. This sample is drawn from a study of T cell responses to AZD1222 COVID-19 vaccine (dated by TCRdb to the early 2020s). Regarding the study in general: AZD1222 recipients whose second dose came at about 4 weeks and those whose second dose came at about 12 weeks were combined into one group, since spike-specific TCR depth and breadth did not differ between the two schedules. TCR sequencing was performed for roughly 250 trial participants, of whom around 200 were given two doses of AZD1222 and approximately 25 were given two doses of MenACWY control vaccine. Trial participants were enrolled by age into 18-55, 56-69 and 70-plus year subgroups, with roughly 150, 30 and 60 TCR-sequenced participants respectively.

The investigation overall reported the following: No day 14 peak-response samples were available, so repertoires were characterized only after the peak T cell response. Most participants were white British and females outnumbered males, and the authors suggested that clonal diversity may have been underestimated. After two AZD1222 doses, both the breadth and the depth of spike-specific TCRs were significantly higher than at day 0 and than in MenACWY recipients. Only 5 to 7 AZD1222 recipients were SARS-CoV-2 seropositive at baseline, limiting conclusions about previously exposed vaccinees. Epitopes outside the regions mutated in the B.1.351 and B.1.1.7 variants were reportedly recognized by nearly half of the unique spike-specific TCRs. The 56-69-year group was small, and its depth increase did not reach significance, likely because of low power. The whole spike protein was spanned by vaccine-associated CD4 TCRs, and dominant responses were seen in regions 160-218 and 743-854.

The CDR3 regions of human TCRbeta chains were analyzed by immunosequencing. Per the authors' processing: Repertoire TCRs were matched against a reference library of SARS-CoV-2-specific TCRs generated with the MIRA antigen-specificity platform. Breadth was defined as the fraction of unique TCRs that were SARS-CoV-2-associated. Depth was defined as the fraction of total T cells that were SARS-CoV-2-associated. Each spike-specific TCR was assigned to its reactive spike region and to a CD4 or CD8 class using the MIRA data. Log10-transformed breadth and depth values were compared by one-way ANOVA with Sidak's multiple comparisons tests. Drawn from immuneACCESS, this table holds only the in-frame rearrangements with V and J called that TCRdb kept. Clones are partly lost; checked studies trace under half to an unresolved V gene and leave the rest unexplained. V and J calls and clone size are copied from that table; D and trimming were computed from the DNA. Within this sample are roughly 100,000 clones, with about 90% of them counted one time only. Together, the top ten hold 4% to 5.5% of the sample.

This receptor chain uses TRBV2 and TRBJ2-3; 12 bases in the middle match TRBD1. The input for sequencing was peripheral blood, taken on day 0 of AZD1222 vaccination. The sequence was collected from an adult in good health. The CDR3 region: CASSPPGQGAEDTQYF. The DNA sequence is TGTGCCAGCAGTCCTCCGGGACAGGGGGCAGAAGATACGCAGTATTTT.